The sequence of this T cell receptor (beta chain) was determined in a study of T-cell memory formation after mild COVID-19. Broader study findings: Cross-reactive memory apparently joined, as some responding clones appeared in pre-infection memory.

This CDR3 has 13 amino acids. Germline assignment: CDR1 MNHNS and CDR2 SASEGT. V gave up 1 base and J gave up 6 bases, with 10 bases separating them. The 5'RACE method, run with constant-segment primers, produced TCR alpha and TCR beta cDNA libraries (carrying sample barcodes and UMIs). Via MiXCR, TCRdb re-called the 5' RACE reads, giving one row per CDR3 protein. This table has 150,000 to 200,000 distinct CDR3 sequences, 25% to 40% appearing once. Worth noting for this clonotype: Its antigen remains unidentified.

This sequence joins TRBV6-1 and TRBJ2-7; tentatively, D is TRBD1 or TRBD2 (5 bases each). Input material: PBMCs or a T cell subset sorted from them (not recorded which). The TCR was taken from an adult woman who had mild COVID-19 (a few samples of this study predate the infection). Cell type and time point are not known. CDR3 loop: CASSEVPGTEQYF. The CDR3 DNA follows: TGTGCCAGCAGTGAAGTTCCAGGGACCGAGCAGTACTTC.